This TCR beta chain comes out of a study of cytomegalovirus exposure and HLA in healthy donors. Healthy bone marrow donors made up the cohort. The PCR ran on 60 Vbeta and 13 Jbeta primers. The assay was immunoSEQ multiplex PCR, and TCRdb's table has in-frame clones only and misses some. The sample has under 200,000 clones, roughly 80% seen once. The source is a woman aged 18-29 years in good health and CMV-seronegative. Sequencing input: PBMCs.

In DNA, the CDR3 is TGTGCCAGCAGCGTAGGCAGGTCGAACACCGGGGAGCTGTTTTTT. It is translated as CASSVGRSNTGELFF. The V and J genes are TRBV9 and TRBJ2-2; unclear D gene. The CDR3 is made up of 15 amino acids. V was cut by 0 bases and J by 0 bases, with 6 bases left in between. Germline CDR1 reads SGDLS; CDR2 reads YYNGEE.